Presented here are 15 T cell receptor beta chains from one specimen sequenced in a study of blood T cell repertoires in COVID-19. The assay was immunoSEQ multiplex PCR, and TCRdb's table has in-frame clones only and misses some. Of roughly 250,000 clones in the sample, 85% to 90% were seen once. The sample comprised peripheral blood. These receptors all come from a woman in her thirties or forties with acute or convalescent COVID-19.

The CDR3 coding sequence is TGTGCCAGCAGTCCCGACAGGGACTATGGCTACACCTTC. This codes for CASSPDRDYGYTF. The chain uses TRBV7-9 and TRBJ1-2; TRBD1 matches at 7 bases. The CDR3 consists of 13 residues. From germline, CDR1 is SEHNR and CDR2 FQNEAQ (reference sequence). The J segment lost 3 bases and the V segment lost 6 bases, leaving 4 bases of the junction unmatched.

The V call is TRBV11-2, the J call TRBJ1-6, with D possibly matching TRBD1 (5 bases). Trimming stripped 5 bases from V and 7 bases from J, with 18 bases between. CDR3 length: 16 residues. Germline CDR1 SGHAT, CDR2 FQNNGV. The CDR3 protein is CASSPGPRGLNSPLHF. CDR3 DNA: TGTGCCAGCAGCCCAGGGCCGCGGGGATTAAATTCACCCCTCCACTTT.

V gene TRBV29-1 combines with J gene TRBJ1-5; 8 nucleotides match TRBD1. The CDR3 covers 13 residues. CDR1 and CDR2 (germline): SQVTM, ANQGSEA. V lost 4 bases, J lost 4 bases, and 3 bases stayed unmatched. CDR3 coding DNA: TGCAGCGTTGTCCAGGGGGCGAATCAGCCCCAGCATTTT. This sequence encodes CSVVQGANQPQHF.

The chain is built from TRBV30 and TRBJ1-5; TRBD1 matches 9 bases. The V segment lost 7 bases and the J segment 0 bases; nucleotides outside the gene matches: 4. The germline V gene has CDR1 GTSNPN and CDR2 SVGIG (reference sequence). This CDR3 contains 14 residues. The CDR3 loop is CASGQGYSNQPQHF. DNA for the CDR3: TGTGCCTCGGGACAGGGATATAGCAATCAGCCCCAGCATTTT.

This chain links TRBV27 with TRBJ2-1; 7 nucleotides agree with TRBD1. CDR3 length equals 16 residues. Germline V gene data show CDR1 as MNHEY and CDR2 as SMNVEV (reference sequence). Unmatched junction bases numbered 12, after V lost 6 bases and J lost 4 bases. The CDR3 protein is CASRIIGGAKYNEQFF. CDR3 sequence (DNA): TGTGCCAGCAGAATAATAGGGGGCGCGAAGTACAATGAGCAGTTCTTC.

The V call is TRBV6-4, the J call TRBJ2-3; 8 bases line up with TRBD2. Germline trimming cut 2 bases from V and 5 bases from J; bases unmatched to any gene: 6. Germline CDR1 reads MRHNA; CDR2 reads SNTAGT. This CDR3 is 15 amino acids long. CDR3 residues: CASSDLGGGGDTQYF. Here the CDR3 DNA reads TGTGCCAGCAGTGACCTCGGGGGGGGTGGAGATACGCAGTATTTT.

This chain joins TRBV3-1 (or the pseudogene TRBV3-2) and TRBJ1-2; 7 bases are a match to TRBD1. Germline values: CDR1 LGHDT, CDR2 YNNKEL (reference sequence). V gave up 3 bases and J gave up 4 bases; unmatched junction bases: 5. This CDR3 has 14 residues. CDR3 protein: CASSHQGVSYGYTF. The DNA for the CDR3 is TGTGCCAGCAGCCATCAGGGGGTTAGCTATGGCTACACCTTC.

This clone was observed once. The V gene is TRBV7-2, the J gene TRBJ1-1; TRBD1 matches 7 bases. Germline CDR1 SGHTA, CDR2 FQGNSA. There are 15 residues in the CDR3. The ends lost 6 bases at V and 1 base at J; junction bases unmatched: 8. This CDR3 is CASSFRGAGNTEAFF. CDR3 DNA sequence: TGTGCCAGCAGTTTCAGGGGGGCGGGGAACACTGAAGCTTTCTTT.

The V call is TRBV24-1, the J call TRBJ2-3; D is perhaps TRBD1 (5 bases). This CDR3 has 15 residues. V lost 5 bases and J lost 4, with 15 bases in between. CDR1 and CDR2 (germline): KGHDR, SFDVKD. CDR3: CATSAAGQGSDTQYF. CDR3 bases: TGTGCCACCAGTGCTGCCGGGCAGGGCTCAGATACGCAGTATTTT.

This chain connects TRBV5-6 to TRBJ1-5, with a weak D call TRBD1 (6 bases). Per the germline V gene, CDR1 is SGHDT and CDR2 is YYEEEE. The CDR3 consists of 16 residues. The V end was cut by 6 bases, the J end by 5 bases, with 21 bases between. CDR3: CASTEIQGPRYQPQHF. The CDR3 DNA reads TGTGCCAGCACCGAAATCCAGGGGCCGAGGTATCAGCCCCAGCATTTT.

V and J are TRBV9 and TRBJ2-3, with 7 positions matching TRBD2. The V segment lost 0 bases and the J segment 0 bases; nucleotides outside the gene matches: 7. In germline, CDR1 is SGDLS, CDR2 YYNGEE. The CDR3 length is 17 residues. The CDR3 sequence is CASSVGWQGGSTDTQYF. As DNA, the CDR3 is TGTGCCAGCAGCGTAGGATGGCAGGGAGGGAGCACAGATACGCAGTATTTT. Full variable domain (rest looked up from reference TRBV9 and TRBJ2-3): DSGVTQTPKHLITATGQRVTLRCSPRSGDLSVYWYQQSLDQGLQFLIQYYNGEERAKGNILERFSAQQFPDLHSELNLSSLELGDSALYFCASSVGWQGGSTDTQYFGPGTRLTVL.

The chain links TRBV29-1 to TRBJ2-3; 8 bases are a match to TRBD2. This CDR3 is 13 amino acids long. Germline CDR1 and CDR2: SQVTM and ANQGSEA. The trim removed 6 bases at V and 6 bases at J, leaving 8 bases unmatched. This CDR3 reads CSVGAGAIDTQYF. DNA of the CDR3: TGCAGCGTCGGAGCGGGGGCAATTGATACGCAGTATTTT.

The chain is built from TRBV6-2 or TRBV6-3 and TRBJ2-3; the match to TRBD1 covers 8 bases. Germline CDR1 is MNHEY and CDR2 is SVGEGT. CDR3 size: 17 residues. V lost 0 bases and J lost 5; bases outside the gene matches: 10. CDR3 in amino acids: CASSYSQLRTGKDTQYF. DNA of the CDR3: TGTGCCAGCAGTTACTCGCAGCTCCGGACAGGGAAAGATACGCAGTATTTT.

The chain uses TRBV5-3 and TRBJ2-1; D perhaps matches TRBD2 (5 bases). TRBV5-3 is treated as an ORF (open reading frame) with a function not yet certain. This CDR3 contains 14 residues. The V gene lost 7 bases and the J gene lost 8 bases, with 19 bases spanning the gap. CDR3 DNA sequence: TGTGCCAGACCCTCCCGGGTACGGGGTCATGAGCAGTTCTTC. Residues: CARPSRVRGHEQFF.

The gene calls are TRBV3-1 (or the pseudogene TRBV3-2) and TRBJ2-7; D is uncertain. V dropped 4 bases and J dropped 0 bases, with 7 bases sitting between them. CDR1 LGHDT and CDR2 YNNKEL come from the germline V gene (reference sequence). The CDR3 is 13 amino acids. As DNA, the CDR3 is TGTGCCAGCAGCCCCACCGGCTCCTACGAGCAGTACGTC. Encoded protein: CASSPTGSYEQYV.